This TCR beta chain appears in the sequencing data of a study of control samples from healthy donors and cancer patients (dated by TCRdb to the early 2020s). On this clone itself: The target of this receptor is not known. Base qualities were left out, and no much larger clone turns up one base away.

Receptor amplification or capture employed the immunoSEQ multiplex PCR assay. The immuneACCESS repertoire file appears here via TCRdb, limited to in-frame rearrangements. These files lack a portion of the clones; in checked studies, under half of the deficit traces to unresolved V genes, and the cause of the others is not known. The table for this sample lists some 120,000 clones; roughly 86% of them were counted only once. The top ten clones comprise just under 3% of the sample. V ends up 4 bases short and J 4 bases short, with an unmatched junction base count of 6. The CDR3 holds 15 amino acids from the cysteine to the phenylalanine. Here the CDR3 DNA is all that survives: 45 bases in frame from base 1. The germline V gene provides CDR1 MGHDK and CDR2 SYGVNS.

Here the chain combines TRBV25-1 and TRBJ1-3; a stretch of 8 junction bases matches TRBD1. Sequenced: blood. The clonotype originates from a man in his 60s in good health. The nucleotide sequence reads TGTGCCAGCAGTGCATTGGACAGGGAGGGAAACACCATATATTTT. It translates as CASSALDREGNTIYF.